The present TCR beta chain was sequenced within a study of glioma-infiltrating T cells after dendritic cell vaccination. Study-level background: Samples are from glioblastoma patients in Phase I and II dendritic cell vaccine trials. Autologous tumor lysate-pulsed dendritic cell vaccination was given between 2003 and 2012.

Using immunoSEQ multiplex PCR, the repertoire was profiled, and TCRdb retains in-frame clones only, with some absent. The sample lists some 58,000 clones, 85% seen once, with roughly 10% in the top ten. Time point given: after dendritic cell vaccination, including at tumor progression/relapse. PBMC were collected before vaccination, two weeks after the third vaccination, and at progression. This CDR3 has 14 residues. The J segment lost 7 bases and the V segment lost 6 bases, leaving 10 bases of the junction unmatched. Germline V gene lookup returns CDR1 MDHEN and CDR2 SYDVKM. As concerns this clone: Its antigen remains unidentified.

Study findings and constraints: The cohort had few patients with full blood and tumor sets.

The specimen was blood, collected after dendritic cell vaccination. This receptor was obtained from a human donor with glioblastoma. The chain carries TRBV28 and TRBJ1-2; 8 bases align to TRBD1. For the CDR3, the DNA is TGTGCCAGCAGAAATGCCGGACAGGGCGGTGGCTACACCTTC. This translates into CASRNAGQGGGYTF.